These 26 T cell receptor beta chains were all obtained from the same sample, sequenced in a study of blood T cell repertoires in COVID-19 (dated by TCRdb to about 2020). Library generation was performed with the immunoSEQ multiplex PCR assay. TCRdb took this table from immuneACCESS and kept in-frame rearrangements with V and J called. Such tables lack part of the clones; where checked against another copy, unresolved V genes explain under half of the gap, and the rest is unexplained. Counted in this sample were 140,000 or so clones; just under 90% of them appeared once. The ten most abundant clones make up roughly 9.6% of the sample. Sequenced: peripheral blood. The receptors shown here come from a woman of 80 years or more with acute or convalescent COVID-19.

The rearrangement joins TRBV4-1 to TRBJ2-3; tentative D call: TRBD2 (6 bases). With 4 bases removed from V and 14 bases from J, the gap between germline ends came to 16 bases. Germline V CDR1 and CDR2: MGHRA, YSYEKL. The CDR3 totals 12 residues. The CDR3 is CASSPLGGTRYF. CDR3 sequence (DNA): TGCGCCAGCAGCCCCCTGGGGGGTACGAGGTATTTT.

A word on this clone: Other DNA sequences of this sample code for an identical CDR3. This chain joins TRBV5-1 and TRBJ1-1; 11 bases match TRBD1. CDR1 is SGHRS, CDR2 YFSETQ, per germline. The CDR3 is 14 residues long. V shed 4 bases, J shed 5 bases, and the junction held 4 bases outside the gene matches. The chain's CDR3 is CASSLGQGVTEAFF. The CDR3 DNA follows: TGCGCCAGCAGCCTGGGACAGGGGGTAACTGAAGCTTTCTTT.

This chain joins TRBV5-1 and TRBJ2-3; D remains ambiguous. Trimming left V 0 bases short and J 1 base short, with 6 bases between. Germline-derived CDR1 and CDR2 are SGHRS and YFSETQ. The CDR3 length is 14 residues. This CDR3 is CASSLASRTDTQYF. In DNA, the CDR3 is TGCGCCAGCAGCTTGGCCTCTCGCACAGATACGCAGTATTTT.

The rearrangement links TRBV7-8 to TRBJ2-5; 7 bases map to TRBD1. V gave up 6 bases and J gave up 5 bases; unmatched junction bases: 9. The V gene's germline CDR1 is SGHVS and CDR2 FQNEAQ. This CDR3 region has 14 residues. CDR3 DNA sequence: TGTGCCAGCAGGGGGACAGCCCGGACGGAGACCCAGTACTTC. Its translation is CASRGTARTETQYF.

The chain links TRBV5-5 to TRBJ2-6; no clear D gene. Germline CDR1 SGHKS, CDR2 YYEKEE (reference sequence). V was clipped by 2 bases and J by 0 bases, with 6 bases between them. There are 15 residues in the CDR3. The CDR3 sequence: CASSFDNSGANVLTF. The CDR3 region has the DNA TGTGCCAGCAGCTTCGACAACTCTGGGGCCAACGTCCTGACTTTC.

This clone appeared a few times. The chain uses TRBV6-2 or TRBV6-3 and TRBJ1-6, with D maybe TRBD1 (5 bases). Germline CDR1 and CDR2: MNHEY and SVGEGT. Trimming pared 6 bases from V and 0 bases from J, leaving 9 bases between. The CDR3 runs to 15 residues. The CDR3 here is CASSPGGSYNSPLHF. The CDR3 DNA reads TGTGCCAGCAGCCCCGGGGGCTCCTATAATTCACCCCTCCACTTT.

CDR3 nucleotides: TGTGCCAGCAGCCCACGACAGGACGTGAGCACTGAAGCTTTCTTT. It yields the protein CASSPRQDVSTEAFF. J is TRBJ1-1 and V is TRBV5-4, with D possibly TRBD1 on 6 matching bases. Germline V lookup: CDR1 SGHNT, CDR2 YYREEE (reference sequence). The ends were cut back, 4 bases at V and 4 bases at J, with 17 bases in the middle. This CDR3 region has 15 residues. The variable domain in full, completed from reference TRBV5-4 and TRBJ1-1, reads ETGVTQSPTHLIKTRGQQVTLRCSSQSGHNTVSWYQQALGQGPQFIFQYYREEENGRGNFPPRFSGLQFPNYSSELNVNALELDDSALYLCASSPRQDVSTEAFFGQGTRLTVV.

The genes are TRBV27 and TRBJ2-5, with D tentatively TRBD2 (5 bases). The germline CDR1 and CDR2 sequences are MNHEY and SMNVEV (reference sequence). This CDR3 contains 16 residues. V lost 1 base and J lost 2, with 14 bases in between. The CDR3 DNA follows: TGTGCCAGCAGTTTATTCGAGCGGCCTACTCAAGAGACCCAGTACTTC. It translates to CASSLFERPTQETQYF.

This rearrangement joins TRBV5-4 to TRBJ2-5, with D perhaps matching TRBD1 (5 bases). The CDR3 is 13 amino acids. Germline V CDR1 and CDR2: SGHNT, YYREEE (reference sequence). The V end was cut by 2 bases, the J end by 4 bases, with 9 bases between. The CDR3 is CASSFTGGETQYF. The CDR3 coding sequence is TGTGCCAGCAGCTTCACAGGTGGAGAGACCCAGTACTTC.

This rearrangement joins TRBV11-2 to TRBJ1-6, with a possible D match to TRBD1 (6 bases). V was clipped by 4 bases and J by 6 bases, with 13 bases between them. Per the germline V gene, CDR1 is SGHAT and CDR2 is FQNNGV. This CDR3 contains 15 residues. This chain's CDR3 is CASSSTLGANSPLHF. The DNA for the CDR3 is TGTGCCAGCAGCTCCACCCTGGGGGCTAATTCACCCCTCCACTTT.

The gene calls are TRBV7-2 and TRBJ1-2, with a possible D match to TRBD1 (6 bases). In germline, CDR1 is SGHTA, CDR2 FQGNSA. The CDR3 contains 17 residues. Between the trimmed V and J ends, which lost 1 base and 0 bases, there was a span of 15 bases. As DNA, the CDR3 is TGTGCCAGCAGCTTAGGGGTACCAGGGGCAGCTAACTATGGCTACACCTTC. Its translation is CASSLGVPGAANYGYTF.

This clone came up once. As DNA, the CDR3 is TGTGCCAGCAGCGTAAATAGCAATAATTCACCCCTCCACTTT. Encoded protein: CASSVNSNNSPLHF. The chain recombines TRBV9 with TRBJ1-6; the D is unclear. V was pared by 1 base and J by 5 bases, with 7 bases between. The CDR3 covers 14 residues. The germline CDR1 and CDR2 sequences are SGDLS and YYNGEE.

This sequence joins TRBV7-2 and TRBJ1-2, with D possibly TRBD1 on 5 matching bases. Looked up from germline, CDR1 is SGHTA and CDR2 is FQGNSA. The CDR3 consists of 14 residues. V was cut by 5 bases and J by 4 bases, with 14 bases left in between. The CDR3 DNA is TGTGCCAGCAGCCCTGCGCCCGGGGGCTATGGCTACACCTTC. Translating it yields CASSPAPGGYGYTF.

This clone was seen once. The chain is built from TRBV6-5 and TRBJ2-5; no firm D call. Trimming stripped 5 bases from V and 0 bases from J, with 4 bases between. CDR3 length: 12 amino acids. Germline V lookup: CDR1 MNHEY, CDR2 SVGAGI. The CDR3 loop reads CASSQYQETQYF. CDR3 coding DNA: TGTGCCAGCAGTCAGTACCAAGAGACCCAGTACTTC.

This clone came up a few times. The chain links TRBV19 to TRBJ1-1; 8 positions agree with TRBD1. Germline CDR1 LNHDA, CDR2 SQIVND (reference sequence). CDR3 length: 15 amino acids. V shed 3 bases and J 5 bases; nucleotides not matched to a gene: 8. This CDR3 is CASSMTGVGITEAFF. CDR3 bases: TGTGCCAGTAGTATGACAGGGGTAGGGATAACTGAAGCTTTCTTT.

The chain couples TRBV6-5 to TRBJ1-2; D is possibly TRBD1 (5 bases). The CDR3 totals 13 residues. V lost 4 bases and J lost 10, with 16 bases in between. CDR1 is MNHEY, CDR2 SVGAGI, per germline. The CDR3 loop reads CASSSHGGNDYTF. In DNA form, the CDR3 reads TGTGCCAGCAGTTCCCACGGGGGTAATGACTACACCTTC.

The CDR3 region is CASSEAPVRGGYEQYF. In DNA form, the CDR3 reads TGTGCCAGCAGTGAAGCCCCTGTGCGGGGGGGTTACGAGCAGTACTTC. The chain is built from TRBV6-1 and TRBJ2-7; 9 bases agree with TRBD2. In germline, CDR1 is MNHNS, CDR2 SASEGT. The CDR3 contains 16 residues. Trimming took 0 bases from V and 4 from J; bases not matched to a gene: 7.

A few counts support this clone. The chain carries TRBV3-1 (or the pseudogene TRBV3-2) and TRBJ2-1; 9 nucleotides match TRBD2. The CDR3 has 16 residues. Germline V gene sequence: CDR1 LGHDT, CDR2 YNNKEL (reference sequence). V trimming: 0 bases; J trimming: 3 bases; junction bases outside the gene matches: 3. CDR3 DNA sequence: TGTGCCAGCAGCCAAGATTGGCGGGGGGGCTACAATGAGCAGTTCTTC. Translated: CASSQDWRGGYNEQFF.

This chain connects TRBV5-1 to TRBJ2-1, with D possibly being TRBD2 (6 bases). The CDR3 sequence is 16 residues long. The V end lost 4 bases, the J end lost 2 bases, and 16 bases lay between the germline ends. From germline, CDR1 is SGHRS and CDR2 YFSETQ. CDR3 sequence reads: CASSPPGGGTYNEQFF. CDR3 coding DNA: TGCGCCAGCAGCCCCCCGGGCGGAGGGACCTACAATGAGCAGTTCTTC.

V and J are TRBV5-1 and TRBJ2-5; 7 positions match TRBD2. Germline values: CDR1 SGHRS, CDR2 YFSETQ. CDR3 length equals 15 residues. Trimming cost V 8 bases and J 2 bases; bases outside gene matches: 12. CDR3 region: CASSRSSGNQETQYF. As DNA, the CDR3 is TGCGCCAGTAGCAGGTCTAGCGGAAATCAAGAGACCCAGTACTTC.

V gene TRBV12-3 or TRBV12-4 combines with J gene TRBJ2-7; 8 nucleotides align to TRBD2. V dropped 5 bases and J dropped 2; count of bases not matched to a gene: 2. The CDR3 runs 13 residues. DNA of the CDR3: TGTGCCAGCAGTGGCGGGGGGCCCTACGAGCAGTACTTC. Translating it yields CASSGGGPYEQYF.

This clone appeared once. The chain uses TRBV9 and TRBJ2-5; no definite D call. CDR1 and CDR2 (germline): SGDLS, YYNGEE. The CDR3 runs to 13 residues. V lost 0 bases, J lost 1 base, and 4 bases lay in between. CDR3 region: CASSVAGQETQYF. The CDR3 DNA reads TGTGCCAGCAGCGTAGCGGGCCAAGAGACCCAGTACTTC.

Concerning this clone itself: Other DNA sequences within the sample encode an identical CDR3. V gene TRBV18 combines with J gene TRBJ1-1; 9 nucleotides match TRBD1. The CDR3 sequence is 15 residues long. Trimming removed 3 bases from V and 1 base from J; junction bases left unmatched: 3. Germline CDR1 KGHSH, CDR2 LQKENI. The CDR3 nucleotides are TGTGCCAGCTCACCCCAGACAGGGGGGAACACTGAAGCTTTCTTT. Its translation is CASSPQTGGNTEAFF.

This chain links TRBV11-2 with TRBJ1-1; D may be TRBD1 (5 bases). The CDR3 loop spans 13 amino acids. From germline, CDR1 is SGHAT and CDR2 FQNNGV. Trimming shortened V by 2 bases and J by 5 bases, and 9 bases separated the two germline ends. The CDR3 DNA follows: TGTGCCAGCAGCTTATCCGGGGGAACTGAAGCTTTCTTT. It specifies CASSLSGGTEAFF.

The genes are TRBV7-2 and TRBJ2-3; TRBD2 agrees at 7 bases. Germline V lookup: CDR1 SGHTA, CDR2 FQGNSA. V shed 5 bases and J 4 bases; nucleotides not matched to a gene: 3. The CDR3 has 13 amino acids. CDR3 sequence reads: CASSTTSPDTQYF. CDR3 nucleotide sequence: TGTGCCAGCAGCACGACTAGCCCAGATACGCAGTATTTT.

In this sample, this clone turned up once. CDR3 DNA sequence: TGTGCCAGCAGCTTAGAGGGGGACAGGGTATACTATGGCTACACCTTC. It codes for CASSLEGDRVYYGYTF. V usage is TRBV7-9 and J usage is TRBJ1-2; 9 nucleotides line up with TRBD1. From germline, CDR1 is SEHNR and CDR2 FQNEAQ (reference sequence). CDR3 length equals 16 residues. V lost 1 base, J lost 3 bases, and 6 bases stayed unmatched.